These 30 T cell receptor beta chains originate from one sample sequenced in a study of T cells after yellow fever vaccination. In TCRdb, the 5' RACE reads were re-called with MiXCR into one record per CDR3 protein. Found here are about 120,000 distinct CDR3 sequences, 7.5% to 9.5% of them singletons; the top ten hold over 25%. This specimen consisted of CD8+ T cells sorted from PBMCs, obtained 45 days after the yellow fever booster vaccination. The receptors were gathered from a man under 40 who received the YFV17D yellow fever vaccine.

This clonotype was detected many times. The CDR3 bases are TGTGCCAGCAGCTTAGGTGCGCCTGGGGGAGAGCAGTACTTC. It encodes CASSLGAPGGEQYF. V gene TRBV7-9 combines with J gene TRBJ2-7; D possibly uses TRBD1 or TRBD2 (5 bases each). This CDR3 has 14 amino acids. The germline CDR1 and CDR2 sequences are SEHNR and FQNEAQ (reference sequence). V was pared by 1 base and J by 7 bases, with 14 bases between.

This clonotype was seen at least ten times. CDR3 bases: TGCAGCGTCAACGGGGAAGGGGCGATCGGGGAGCTGTTTTTT. This translates into CSVNGEGAIGELFF. The chain is built from TRBV29-1 and TRBJ2-2, with D perhaps assigned TRBD1 or TRBD2 (5 bases each). Germline CDR1 and CDR2: SQVTM and ANQGSEA. The CDR3 consists of 14 residues. Between the trimmed V and J ends, which lost 6 bases and 7 bases, there was a span of 18 bases.

Notes on this clonotype: This may be a read error: a much more frequent sequence differs by one nucleotide. The chain has TRBV7-2 and TRBJ2-3; 10 nucleotides match TRBD2. Germline V gene data show CDR1 as SGHTA and CDR2 as FQGNSA. The trim removed 5 bases at V and 5 bases at J, leaving 7 bases unmatched. The CDR3 is 15 residues long. The CDR3 sequence is CASSVLAGGGDTQYF. The CDR3 region has the DNA TGTGCCAGCAGCGTTTTAGCGGGAGGCGGAGATACGCAGTATTTT.

This clonotype was counted ten times or more. The CDR3 nucleotides are TGTGCCAGCACCCCCTTGGGGGGGACTAGCGGCTACGAGCAGTACTTC. Protein product: CASTPLGGTSGYEQYF. The V and J genes are TRBV5-5 and TRBJ2-7; 11 bases fit TRBD2. In germline, CDR1 is SGHKS, CDR2 YYEKEE (reference sequence). J was trimmed by 3 bases and V by 6 bases; bases with no gene match: 11. The CDR3 consists of 16 residues.

This clonotype was detected ten times or more. This rearrangement joins TRBV12-3 or TRBV12-4 to TRBJ2-1; 12 bases fit TRBD2. J lost 8 bases, V lost 7 bases, and 9 bases had no gene match. The CDR3 runs to 15 residues. The CDR3 sequence is CASTHPSGRVDEQFF. CDR3 DNA: TGTGCCAGCACCCACCCTAGCGGGAGGGTCGATGAGCAGTTCTTC.

Points on this clonotype: A much bigger clone sits one base away, suggesting this may be a read error. The J gene is TRBJ1-2, the V gene TRBV4-3, with D possibly being TRBD1 (6 bases). V shed 1 base and J shed 3 bases, with 15 bases lying between them. The CDR3 consists of 16 residues. Germline CDR1 is LGHNA and CDR2 is YSLEER. The CDR3 loop reads CASSQGVVGGDYGYTF. CDR3 nucleotides: TGCGCCAGCAGCCAAGGTGTGGTGGGGGGCGACTATGGCTACACCTTC.

This clonotype occurred many times. The chain is built from TRBV7-2 and TRBJ2-3, with 7 bases identical to TRBD2. Germline V gene lookup returns CDR1 SGHTA and CDR2 FQGNSA. This CDR3 has 14 residues. J lost 4 bases, V lost 5 bases, and 6 bases had no gene match. Written as DNA, the CDR3 is TGTGCCAGCAGCCCCAGACTAGCCCCAGATACGCAGTATTTT. Its protein product is CASSPRLAPDTQYF.

Ten or more counts support this clonotype. This chain joins TRBV15 and TRBJ2-2; no definite D call. CDR1 LNHNV and CDR2 YYDKDF come from the germline V gene (reference sequence). The CDR3 consists of 12 residues. V lost 4 bases, J lost 3 bases, and 3 bases lay in between. CDR3 residues: CATSTYTGELFF. The CDR3 bases are TGTGCCACCAGCACCTACACCGGGGAGCTGTTTTTT.

This clonotype appeared many times. The rearrangement uses TRBV9 and TRBJ2-1, with TRBD2 identical over 10 bases. From germline, CDR1 is SGDLS and CDR2 YYNGEE. This CDR3 comprises 16 residues. Unmatched junction bases numbered 6, after V lost 4 bases and J lost 2 bases. The CDR3 loop is CASSFGLAATYNEQFF. As DNA, the CDR3 is TGTGCCAGCAGCTTCGGACTAGCGGCAACCTACAATGAGCAGTTCTTC.

This clonotype was detected only a few times. V usage is TRBV11-2 and J usage is TRBJ2-7; D call uncertain. This CDR3 has 15 residues. Germline V gene sequence: CDR1 SGHAT, CDR2 FQNNGV. Trimming stripped 2 bases from V and 2 bases from J, with 13 bases between. The CDR3 here is CASSLRASPTYEQYF. The CDR3 region has the DNA TGTGCCAGCAGCTTAAGGGCCAGTCCTACCTACGAGCAGTACTTC.

This clonotype was seen many times. This chain connects TRBV4-3 to TRBJ2-7, with D perhaps given as TRBD1 or TRBD2 (5 bases each). The CDR3 contains 13 residues. Germline V gene sequence: CDR1 LGHNA, CDR2 YSLEER. With 4 bases removed from V and 4 bases from J, the gap between germline ends came to 11 bases. CDR3 in DNA: TGCGCCAGCAGCCTGGGGGAAGGGTACGAGCAGTACTTC. This encodes CASSLGEGYEQYF.

The table lists this clonotype with many counts. This sequence joins TRBV18 and TRBJ2-5, with 7 bases identical to TRBD1. The V and J ends lost 2 bases and 2 bases, in that order; junction bases with no gene match: 14. Germline V CDR1 and CDR2: KGHSH, LQKENI. The length of the CDR3 is 18 residues. The CDR3 DNA is TGTGCCAGCTCACCAACGGAGACAGGGATAATAGAACAAGAGACCCAGTACTTC. It yields the protein CASSPTETGIIEQETQYF.

This clonotype was recorded a few times. The V gene is TRBV30, the J gene TRBJ2-5; maybe TRBD1 (6 bases). The germline CDR1 and CDR2 sequences are GTSNPN and SVGIG (reference sequence). V dropped 4 bases and J dropped 5 bases, with 17 bases sitting between them. The CDR3 length is 14 residues. The CDR3 DNA sequence: TGTGCCTGGAAGGCAGGGGACCTGTTCGAGACCCAGTACTTC. Residues: CAWKAGDLFETQYF.

In this sample, this clonotype turned up many times. An end of the junction differs from the germline gene, which may be a read error. Here the CDR3 DNA reads TGTGCCAGCAGTTTTGGGACAGGGGACTACGAGCAGTACTTC. As protein: CASSFGTGDYEQYF. The chain recombines TRBV5-1 with TRBJ2-7; 10 bases map to TRBD1. Germline CDR1 reads SGHRS; CDR2 reads YFSETQ. This CDR3 spans 14 amino acids.

This clonotype was recorded at least ten times. The genes are TRBV29-1 and TRBJ2-2; TRBD2 agrees at 7 bases. The V segment lost 4 bases and the J segment 5 bases; nucleotides outside the gene matches: 13. From germline, CDR1 is SQVTM and CDR2 ANQGSEA. This CDR3 has 16 amino acids. The CDR3 coding sequence is TGCAGCGTTGCCTGGCTAGCGGACCCTAATACCGGGGAGCTGTTTTTT. This translates into CSVAWLADPNTGELFF.

The sample holds many counts of this clonotype. The genes are TRBV6-2 or TRBV6-3 and TRBJ2-1; 13 bases match TRBD2. The trim removed 2 bases at V and 1 base at J, leaving 8 bases unmatched. The CDR3 is made up of 19 amino acids. Germline CDR1 and CDR2: MNHEY and SVGEGT. This CDR3 reads CASSYLPTSGRPSYNEQFF. As DNA, the CDR3 is TGTGCCAGCAGTTACCTCCCGACTAGCGGGAGGCCTTCCTACAATGAGCAGTTCTTC.

Many counts were recorded for this clonotype. This chain uses TRBV11-2 with TRBJ2-1, with 8 bases identical to TRBD2. The CDR3 length is 14 residues. Trimming took 2 bases from V and 8 from J; bases not matched to a gene: 5. Germline CDR1 and CDR2: SGHAT and FQNNGV. The CDR3 DNA reads TGTGCCAGCAGCTTATCAAGCGGGAGCTATGAGCAGTTCTTC. Its translation is CASSLSSGSYEQFF.

This clonotype has at least ten counts. The gene calls are TRBV7-2 and TRBJ2-1, with 7 bases that match TRBD2. J gave up 0 bases and V 5 bases, and 7 bases lay outside the gene matches. CDR3 length equals 16 residues. Germline CDR1 is SGHTA and CDR2 is FQGNSA. In DNA form, the CDR3 reads TGTGCCAGCAGCCAAGGACTAGGGAGCTCCTACAATGAGCAGTTCTTC. Protein product: CASSQGLGSSYNEQFF.

J is TRBJ2-5 and V is TRBV27; 9 bases fit TRBD2. Trimming removed 6 bases from V and 4 bases from J; junction bases left unmatched: 12. The CDR3 contains 16 residues. CDR1 is MNHEY and CDR2 is SMNVEV in the germline V gene (reference sequence). The CDR3 is CASSSRGSGSGETQYF. Here the CDR3 DNA reads TGTGCCAGCAGCTCCCGGGGTAGCGGGAGCGGAGAGACCCAGTACTTC.

This clonotype was observed at least ten times. The chain employs TRBV7-9 and TRBJ2-1; 7 bases line up with TRBD1. Germline CDR1 SEHNR, CDR2 FQNEAQ (reference sequence). The CDR3 runs to 12 residues. Trimming took 5 bases from V and 6 from J; bases not matched to a gene: 1. Here the CDR3 reads CASSRDSNEQFF. The CDR3 DNA is TGTGCCAGCAGCCGGGACAGCAATGAGCAGTTCTTC.

This clonotype was counted between two and nine times. The chain carries TRBV18 and TRBJ2-7, with D possibly matching TRBD2 (6 bases). Per germline, CDR1 KGHSH and CDR2 LQKENI. With 3 bases removed from V and 7 bases from J, the gap between germline ends came to 16 bases. The CDR3 covers 14 residues. In nucleotides, the CDR3 is TGTGCCAGCTCACCCCGGGACTTCCCGCCAGAGCAGTACTTC. It translates to CASSPRDFPPEQYF.

The chain joins TRBV3-1 to TRBJ2-2; tentative D call: TRBD2 (5 bases). V lost 2 bases to trimming and J lost 7 bases, with 20 bases between them. Germline-derived CDR1 and CDR2 are LGHDT and YNNKEL (reference sequence). This CDR3 contains 17 residues. CDR3 sequence: CASSQYEEAGYGGELFF. The CDR3 DNA reads as TGTGCCAGCAGCCAATATGAAGAGGCGGGTTATGGCGGGGAGCTGTTTTTT.

V usage is TRBV2 and J usage is TRBJ2-3; 10 bases line up with TRBD2. J gave up 2 bases and V 2 bases, and 13 bases lay outside the gene matches. This CDR3 is built from 19 residues. CDR1 and CDR2 (germline): SNHLY, FYNNEI. Written as DNA, the CDR3 is TGTGCCAGCAGTGAACTAGCAAGGAGCGGGAGGGGCACCACAGATACGCAGTATTTT. Its translation is CASSELARSGRGTTDTQYF.

Turning to this clonotype: Possible read error: a much larger clone is one base away. CDR3 sequence reads: CASSIGVEQFF. CDR3 nucleotide sequence: TGTGCCAGTAGTATAGGTGTTGAGCAGTTCTTC. V gene TRBV19 combines with J gene TRBJ2-1; no clear D gene. Germline V CDR1 and CDR2: LNHDA, SQIVND (reference sequence). CDR3 length equals 11 residues. Between the trimmed V and J ends, which lost 1 base and 9 bases, there was a span of 4 bases.

The rearrangement joins TRBV7-8 to TRBJ2-2; D is possibly TRBD2 (5 bases). This CDR3 is 15 amino acids long. Germline V gene sequence: CDR1 SGHVS, CDR2 FQNEAQ. V shed 5 bases and J shed 4 bases, with 14 bases lying between them. In DNA, the CDR3 is TGTGCCAGCAGCCTGAGACGGGATCCCACCGGGGAGCTGTTTTTT. Translation gives CASSLRRDPTGELFF. Variable domain in full (rest from reference TRBV7-8 and TRBJ2-2): GAGVSQSPRYKVAKRGQDVALRCDPISGHVSLFWYQQALGQGPEFLTYFQNEAQLDKSGLPSDRFFAERPEGSVSTLKIQRTQQEDSAVYLCASSLRRDPTGELFFGEGSRLTVL.

The CDR3 DNA is TGTGCCAGCAGCGTGGGGGACAGCCCCGGGAACACCGGGGAGCTGTTTTTT. This codes for CASSVGDSPGNTGELFF. The chain employs TRBV9 and TRBJ2-2; 7 bases agree with TRBD1. This CDR3 has 17 residues. With V trimmed by 2 bases and J by 1 base, 8 bases remained unmatched. Germline values: CDR1 SGDLS, CDR2 YYNGEE.

The sample holds many counts of this clonotype. The V call is TRBV30, the J call TRBJ2-3, with D unresolved. This CDR3 is 14 amino acids long. The V end was cut by 5 bases, the J end by 1 base, with 13 bases between. The germline CDR1 and CDR2 sequences are GTSNPN and SVGIG (reference sequence). In DNA, the CDR3 is TGTGCCTGGCGTGGCAACGGGCGCACAGATACGCAGTATTTT. It is translated as CAWRGNGRTDTQYF.

Many counts were recorded for this clonotype. The rearrangement joins TRBV27 to TRBJ2-1, with 8 bases identical to TRBD2. The CDR3 is made up of 15 amino acids. Trimming took 8 bases from V and 4 from J; bases not matched to a gene: 10. Germline V CDR1 and CDR2: MNHEY, SMNVEV (reference sequence). This CDR3 reads CASSLPAGAYNEQFF. The CDR3 coding sequence is TGTGCCAGCTCCCTCCCAGCGGGGGCGTACAATGAGCAGTTCTTC.

This clonotype was recorded once. This chain uses TRBV5-4 with TRBJ2-3; 7 bases fit TRBD1. This CDR3 contains 16 residues. Per the germline V gene, CDR1 is SGHNT and CDR2 is YYREEE (reference sequence). V gave up 4 bases and J gave up 6 bases; unmatched junction bases: 14. CDR3 nucleotide sequence: TGTGCCAGCAGCCACCCAGGGACAGACCGCATGGATACGCAGTATTTT. It yields the protein CASSHPGTDRMDTQYF. The full variable domain, in which reference TRBV5-4 and TRBJ2-3 provide the parts outside the CDR3, is ETGVTQSPTHLIKTRGQQVTLRCSSQSGHNTVSWYQQALGQGPQFIFQYYREEENGRGNFPPRFSGLQFPNYSSELNVNALELDDSALYLCASSHPGTDRMDTQYFGPGTRLTVL.

The rearrangement joins TRBV7-9 to TRBJ2-1; D is perhaps TRBD1 (5 bases). This CDR3 has 12 amino acids. Between the trimmed V and J ends, which lost 1 base and 12 bases, there was a span of 10 bases. From germline, CDR1 is SEHNR and CDR2 FQNEAQ (reference sequence). This CDR3 is CASSLGPQGQFF. The CDR3 nucleotides are TGTGCCAGCAGCTTAGGCCCCCAGGGGCAGTTCTTC.